This paragraph reports one T cell receptor (beta chain). Antigen: not known. The germline gives CDR1 SGHKS, CDR2 YYEKEE (reference sequence). The CDR3 length is 15 residues. The ends lost 0 bases at V and 6 bases at J; junction bases unmatched: 7. TCRdb reprocessed the RT-PCR reads via MiXCR and lists one record per CDR3 protein. The repertoire holds about 700,000 distinct CDR3 sequences, 11% to 15% seen once, with 6.5% to 8.5% in the top ten. The record originates from a study of response to subunit inactivated influenza vaccine. Broader study findings: Seasonal influenza vaccination, on each occasion, was suggested by the authors to recruit few new T cells.

The TCR was taken from a man over 45 who received an inactivated influenza vaccine. The V and J genes are TRBV5-5 and TRBJ2-5, with 8 bases aligning to TRBD1. Here the sequenced sample was PBMCs from blood, taken approximately 15 days before vaccination. In DNA form, the CDR3 reads TGTGCCAGCAGCTTGGACAGGGGGACATTGAAGACCCAGTACTTC. Residues: CASSLDRGTLKTQYF.